This T cell receptor (beta chain) was sequenced for a study of blood T cell repertoires in COVID-19. In the study overall: Sources were T cells, B-cell-depleted T cells, or PBMCs; the material itself was cDNA or gDNA.

The CDR3 totals 15 residues. Germline V lookup: CDR1 MNHEY, CDR2 SVGAGI. V was clipped by 4 bases and J by 4 bases; unmatched bases: 8. Assay used: immunoSEQ multiplex PCR; TCRdb lists only in-frame clones, some missing. Of tens of thousands of clones in the sample, approximately 92% were seen once. The clonotype originates from a human donor with active COVID-19. The donor label of this sample is uncertain. What was sequenced was peripheral blood. The chain is built from TRBV6-5 and TRBJ2-7; 9 positions agree with TRBD2. As DNA, the CDR3 is TGTGCCAGCAGTTCCCTCCCGACTAGCGGATACGAGCAGTACTTC. This gives the protein CASSSLPTSGYEQYF.